These 15 T cell receptor beta chains share one sample of origin, sequenced in a study of preoperative IRX-2 immunotherapy in early breast cancer. Only in-frame clones appear in the TCRdb table, and some are missing; sequencing was by immunoSEQ multiplex PCR. The sample has 450 to 600 clones, more than 70% seen once. Treatment noted: preoperative locoregional IRX-2 cytokine immunotherapy. This sample comprised tumor tissue, obtained after IRX-2 immunotherapy. The receptors derive from a human donor with breast cancer.

The J gene is TRBJ1-1, the V gene TRBV6-4; possibly TRBD1 for D (6 bases). V lost 7 bases and J 11 bases, leaving 14 bases between the germline ends. Germline assignment: CDR1 MRHNA and CDR2 SNTAGT. The CDR3 extends over 11 amino acids. CDR3 nucleotides: TGTGCCAGCATCTACTATCAGGGGGCTTTCTTT. Protein sequence: CASIYYQGAFF.

The rearrangement joins TRBV6-8 to TRBJ1-1, with D unresolved. The CDR3 runs to 13 residues. Germline V gives CDR1 MNHGY, CDR2 SAAAGT. V was shortened by 4 bases and J by 2 bases, with 8 bases between the two germline ends. In nucleotides, the CDR3 is TGTGCCAGCAGTTCCATGACAAACACTGAAGCTTTCTTT. It yields the protein CASSSMTNTEAFF.

The chain carries TRBV10-2 and TRBJ1-1, with a possible D match to TRBD1 (6 bases). The CDR3 extends over 14 amino acids. Trimming stripped 7 bases from V and 1 base from J, with 13 bases between. Germline V gene data show CDR1 as WSHSY and CDR2 as SAAADI. The CDR3 region has the DNA TGCGCCAGCAACCAGGGACAATGGAACACTGAAGCTTTCTTT. It codes for CASNQGQWNTEAFF.

The rearrangement links TRBV5-1 to TRBJ1-1; no clear D. The germline CDR1 and CDR2 sequences are SGHRS and YFSETQ. This CDR3 is built from 16 residues. V dropped 0 bases and J dropped 4 bases, with 16 bases sitting between them. DNA for the CDR3: TGCGCCAGCAGCTTGGAGTTGGCCAGGCGGGGCACTGAAGCTTTCTTT. It specifies CASSLELARRGTEAFF.

The chain recombines TRBV6-8 with TRBJ1-3; possible D gene TRBD1, 6 bases. V gave up 0 bases and J gave up 0 bases, with 9 bases separating them. Germline V gene lookup returns CDR1 MNHGY and CDR2 SAAAGT. This CDR3 is built from 16 residues. CDR3 coding DNA: TGTGCCAGCAGTTACTCGACAGGTTCCTCTGGAAACACCATATATTTT. It specifies CASSYSTGSSGNTIYF.

This clone was counted once. This chain joins TRBV18 and TRBJ2-1, with D perhaps matching TRBD1 (6 bases). Trimming shortened V by 1 base and J by 1 base, and 14 bases separated the two germline ends. The CDR3 covers 17 residues. The V gene's germline CDR1 is KGHSH and CDR2 LQKENI. CDR3 sequence reads: CASSPLLTGRSYNEQFF. CDR3 coding DNA: TGTGCCAGCTCACCACTTTTGACAGGAAGATCCTACAATGAGCAGTTCTTC.

The CDR3 DNA reads TGTGCCAGCAGTCTTGTACGAAAGCAGATGAACACTGAAGCTTTCTTT. This encodes CASSLVRKQMNTEAFF. The chain carries TRBV6-8 and TRBJ1-1; no firm D call. The CDR3 has 16 amino acids. Deletions cut 5 bases from V and 0 bases from J, with 16 bases between. Germline CDR1 MNHGY, CDR2 SAAAGT.

The V and J genes are TRBV15 and TRBJ1-2; D is unresolved. Germline loops: CDR1 LNHNV, CDR2 YYDKDF (reference sequence). Trimming left V 0 bases short and J 1 base short, with 15 bases between. The CDR3 runs to 17 residues. CDR3 amino acids: CATSRDLLDRDNYGYTF. For the CDR3, the DNA is TGTGCCACCAGCAGAGATTTGTTAGATCGTGATAACTATGGCTACACCTTC.

The CDR3 bases are TGTGCCAGCAGCTTAGATGGGGGATTGATGAACACTGAAGCTTTCTTT. This translates into CASSLDGGLMNTEAFF. This sequence joins TRBV11-3 and TRBJ1-1; D might be TRBD1 (5 bases). V lost 0 bases and J 0 bases, leaving 11 bases between the germline ends. Per the germline V gene, CDR1 is SGHNT and CDR2 is YENEEA. This CDR3 is 16 amino acids long.

This clone has just one count. This sequence joins TRBV14 and TRBJ1-1, with no clear D. Trimming stripped 0 bases from V and 0 bases from J, with 8 bases between. The V gene's germline CDR1 is SGHDN and CDR2 FVKESK. The CDR3 runs to 15 residues. In DNA form, the CDR3 reads TGTGCCAGCAGCCAAGATTCTTCTTTGAACACTGAAGCTTTCTTT. This codes for CASSQDSSLNTEAFF.

The chain has TRBV6-8 and TRBJ1-6, with 7 positions matching TRBD1. The CDR3 totals 15 residues. The junction had 14 bases not matched to a gene; V was cut back by 4 bases and J by 14 bases. The germline V gene encodes CDR1 MNHGY and CDR2 SAAAGT. CDR3 sequence: CASSSVRDSLGALHF. In nucleotides, the CDR3 is TGTGCCAGCAGTTCCGTCCGGGACAGCCTTGGAGCCCTCCACTTT.

The V call is TRBV1, the J call TRBJ1-4; the tabulated D call, TRBD1, remains unverified against the DNA. TRBV1 corresponds to a pseudogene. This CDR3 has 16 amino acids. CDR3 protein: CASSHLPGVGNEKLFF. CDR3 nucleotides: TGCGCCAGCAGCCACCTTCCAGGGGTTGGGAATGAAAAACTGTTTTTT.

The CDR3 DNA reads as TGTGCCAGCAGGGACAGGTTTAGGATGAACACTGAAGCTTTCTTT. Protein product: CASRDRFRMNTEAFF. The rearrangement joins TRBV28 to TRBJ1-1; 7 positions match TRBD1. The junction had 7 bases not matched to a gene; V was cut back by 6 bases and J by 0 bases. The V gene's germline CDR1 is MDHEN and CDR2 SYDVKM. The length of the CDR3 is 15 residues.

The V gene is TRBV6-8, the J gene TRBJ1-4; D is unclear. This CDR3 comprises 14 residues. CDR1 and CDR2 (germline): MNHGY, SAAAGT. V lost 4 bases and J 4 bases, leaving 10 bases between the germline ends. The CDR3 here is CASSSAGDNEKLFF. Written as DNA, the CDR3 is TGTGCCAGCAGTTCAGCGGGAGATAATGAAAAACTGTTTTTT.

The V call is TRBV11-3, the J call TRBJ2-3; 8 nucleotides line up with TRBD1. The CDR3 contains 17 residues. CDR1 is SGHNT, CDR2 YENEEA, per germline. Unmatched junction bases numbered 7, after V lost 1 base and J lost 1 base. Here the CDR3 reads CASSLVAGGFGTDTQYF. CDR3 sequence (DNA): TGTGCCAGCAGCTTAGTAGCAGGGGGCTTCGGCACAGATACGCAGTATTTT.